The 28 T cell receptor beta chains presented below share a single source sample, sequenced in a study of cytomegalovirus exposure and HLA in healthy donors. The PCR made use of 60 Vbeta and 13 Jbeta primers. The table came from immunoSEQ multiplex PCR; TCRdb's copy has only in-frame clones and leaves some out. The table lists about 180,000 clones, around 80% of them singletons. The specimen was PBMCs. These receptors were collected from a young man in good health and CMV-seronegative.

The rearrangement uses TRBV6-6 and TRBJ2-5; no definite D call. CDR3 length equals 12 residues. Trimming removed 0 bases from V and 5 bases from J, with 4 bases in between. Germline loops: CDR1 MNHNY, CDR2 SVGAGI (reference sequence). The CDR3 spells CASSYSRETQYF. The CDR3 nucleotides read TGTGCCAGCAGTTACTCGAGGGAGACCCAGTACTTC.

The gene calls are TRBV28 and TRBJ1-1, with D possibly TRBD1 on 6 matching bases. Per germline, CDR1 MDHEN and CDR2 SYDVKM. The CDR3 extends over 15 amino acids. Trimming stripped 3 bases from V and 4 bases from J, with 15 bases between. The CDR3 DNA sequence: TGTGCCAGCAGTTTCAGGGGCCTCCCCGCCACTGAAGCTTTCTTT. Translated: CASSFRGLPATEAFF.

The CDR3 DNA sequence: TGTGCCAGCAGCTTATCCGTGGGGCGCCCTGAAGCTTTCTTT. Its protein is CASSLSVGRPEAFF. The chain links TRBV7-9 to TRBJ1-1; possible D gene TRBD1, 5 bases. Trimming pared 2 bases from V and 6 bases from J, leaving 13 bases between. Germline lookup yields CDR1 SEHNR and CDR2 FQNEAQ (reference sequence). This CDR3 is 14 amino acids long.

J is TRBJ2-5 and V is TRBV4-1, with D hard to call. The germline V gene encodes CDR1 MGHRA and CDR2 YSYEKL. V was pared by 4 bases and J by 0 bases, with 6 bases between. This CDR3 is 13 amino acids long. CDR3 protein: CASSRTNQETQYF. For the CDR3, the DNA is TGCGCCAGCAGCCGAACAAACCAAGAGACCCAGTACTTC.

The chain couples TRBV5-8 to TRBJ1-4; D ambiguous. The CDR3 spans 15 residues. Germline CDR1 and CDR2: SGHTS and YDEGEE. With 0 bases removed from V and 5 bases from J, the gap between germline ends came to 11 bases. The CDR3 region is CASSLAPGINEKLFF. The DNA for the CDR3 is TGTGCCAGCAGCTTGGCGCCGGGAATAAATGAAAAACTGTTTTTT. The whole variable domain, remainder taken from reference TRBV5-8 and TRBJ1-4, is EAGVTQSPTHLIKTRGQQATLRCSPISGHTSVYWYQQALGLGLQFLLWYDEGEERNRGNFPPRFSGRQFPNYSSELNVNALELEDSALYLCASSLAPGINEKLFFGSGTQLSVL.

The chain couples TRBV28 to TRBJ2-7, with a possible D match to TRBD1 (5 bases). CDR1 is MDHEN, CDR2 SYDVKM, per germline. The CDR3 totals 17 residues. Trimming cost V 4 bases and J 3 bases, with 22 bases left between them. CDR3 in amino acids: CASSSPYRNERLYEQYF. Here the CDR3 DNA reads TGTGCCAGCAGTTCCCCCTACAGGAATGAAAGGCTCTACGAGCAGTACTTC.

The chain employs TRBV11-2 and TRBJ1-1, with a possible D match to TRBD1 (6 bases). Germline loops: CDR1 SGHAT, CDR2 FQNNGV. The V end was cut by 8 bases, the J end by 0 bases, with 22 bases between. The CDR3 consists of 17 residues. CDR3 loop: CASRYLRGPRMNTEAFF. The CDR3 nucleotides are TGTGCCAGCCGATACCTCAGGGGACCAAGAATGAACACTGAAGCTTTCTTT.

This sequence joins TRBV5-4 and TRBJ1-5; 7 nucleotides match TRBD1. The CDR3 consists of 12 residues. Trimming cost V 4 bases and J 9 bases; bases outside gene matches: 4. Looked up from germline, CDR1 is SGHNT and CDR2 is YYREEE (reference sequence). The CDR3, as DNA: TGTGCCAGCAGCCCCCAGGGGGGGCCCCAGCATTTT. It encodes CASSPQGGPQHF.

This chain connects TRBV7-2 to TRBJ1-1; D is ambiguous. Trimming removed 0 bases from V and 3 bases from J, with 8 bases in between. The germline V gene encodes CDR1 SGHTA and CDR2 FQGNSA. This CDR3 comprises 14 residues. The CDR3 sequence is CASSLAPPDTEAFF. DNA for the CDR3: TGTGCCAGCAGCTTAGCACCCCCGGACACTGAAGCTTTCTTT.

In nucleotides, the CDR3 is TGTGCCAGCAGCACCGGACAGGGGGTAGCCAAAAACATTCAGTACTTC. Its protein product is CASSTGQGVAKNIQYF. The genes are TRBV7-2 and TRBJ2-4, with 10 bases matching TRBD1. This CDR3 region has 16 residues. The germline V gene encodes CDR1 SGHTA and CDR2 FQGNSA. The junction had 4 bases not matched to a gene; V was cut back by 5 bases and J by 0 bases.

The CDR3 loop reads CAWSVGRASTDTQYF. In nucleotides, the CDR3 is TGTGCCTGGAGTGTAGGGAGGGCTAGCACAGATACGCAGTATTTT. The chain joins TRBV30 to TRBJ2-3; 7 positions agree with TRBD2. J lost 0 bases, V lost 0 bases, and 3 bases had no gene match. This CDR3 comprises 15 residues. Germline V gene lookup returns CDR1 GTSNPN and CDR2 SVGIG (reference sequence). Looking up the rest from reference TRBV30 and TRBJ2-3 gives the full variable domain: SQTIHQWPATLVQPVGSPLSLECTVEGTSNPNLYWYRQAAGRGLQLLFYSVGIGQISSEVPQNLSASRPQDRQFILSSKKLLLSDSGFYLCAWSVGRASTDTQYFGPGTRLTVL.

V usage is TRBV5-4 and J usage is TRBJ2-7; 9 nucleotides match TRBD1. The ends lost 4 bases at V and 3 bases at J; junction bases unmatched: 5. Germline V gene sequence: CDR1 SGHNT, CDR2 YYREEE (reference sequence). This CDR3 has 14 residues. Here the CDR3 DNA reads TGTGCCAGCAGCCGGGACAGGGCTGACTACGAGCAGTACTTC. Encoded protein: CASSRDRADYEQYF.

This chain connects TRBV2 to TRBJ2-7; TRBD1 aligns across 9 bases. Germline lookup yields CDR1 SNHLY and CDR2 FYNNEI. The CDR3 covers 15 residues. Losses at the gene ends were 3 bases for V and 5 bases for J; bases not matched to a gene: 8. CDR3 residues: CASSDMGQGANEQYF. In nucleotides, the CDR3 is TGTGCCAGCAGTGATATGGGACAGGGTGCCAACGAGCAGTACTTC.

This chain joins TRBV4-3 and TRBJ2-1; 7 bases fit TRBD2. V was pared by 2 bases and J by 8 bases, with 9 bases of the junction left unmatched. The CDR3 consists of 15 residues. In germline, CDR1 is LGHNA, CDR2 YSLEER. The chain's CDR3 is CASSQMGRETDEQFF. As DNA, the CDR3 is TGCGCCAGCAGCCAAATGGGGCGGGAGACTGATGAGCAGTTCTTC.

This clone was counted between two and nine times. This chain connects TRBV7-9 to TRBJ2-1; TRBD2 agrees at 15 bases. Looked up from germline, CDR1 is SEHNR and CDR2 is FQNEAQ (reference sequence). Germline trimming cut 4 bases from V and 4 bases from J; bases unmatched to any gene: 11. CDR3 size: 19 residues. CDR3: CASSWTSGRARVSYNEQFF. In DNA form, the CDR3 reads TGTGCCAGCAGCTGGACTAGCGGGAGGGCCCGAGTGAGTTACAATGAGCAGTTCTTC.

The chain couples TRBV12-5 to TRBJ2-3, with D possibly matching TRBD2 (5 bases). V shed 7 bases and J shed 5 bases, with 10 bases lying between them. Germline CDR1 and CDR2: LGHNT and FRNRAP. CDR3 length: 12 residues. CDR3 DNA: TGTGCTAGTGCCTGGAGCGGAGATACGCAGTATTTT. Protein product: CASAWSGDTQYF.

This clone appeared a few times. The rearrangement uses TRBV7-3 and TRBJ2-7, with D unresolved. CDR3 size: 12 residues. Trimming pared 6 bases from V and 2 bases from J, leaving 8 bases between. Germline CDR1 and CDR2: SGHTA and FQGTGA. The chain's CDR3 is CASSSVAYEQYF. Here the CDR3 DNA reads TGTGCCAGCAGTTCAGTCGCCTACGAGCAGTACTTC.

V usage is TRBV10-3 and J usage is TRBJ1-1; no definite D call. The CDR3 runs 20 residues. Trimming left V 3 bases short and J 3 bases short, with 29 bases between. Looked up from germline, CDR1 is ENHRY and CDR2 is SYGVKD. CDR3 loop: CAISDHSSSVSREPYTEAFF. The DNA for the CDR3 is TGTGCCATCAGTGACCATTCGTCCAGTGTTTCTCGGGAGCCCTACACTGAAGCTTTCTTT.

Here the CDR3 DNA reads TGCGCCAGCAGCTTGGGGGAGGGCGGTTCACCCCTCCACTTT. Amino acids: CASSLGEGGSPLHF. The chain links TRBV5-1 to TRBJ1-6; D not resolved. CDR3 length: 14 residues. Germline V gene lookup returns CDR1 SGHRS and CDR2 YFSETQ. With 0 bases removed from V and 9 bases from J, the gap between germline ends came to 10 bases.

The rearrangement uses TRBV5-3 and TRBJ1-6, with 8 nucleotides matching TRBD1. TRBV5-3 is annotated as an ORF whose role is uncertain. J gave up 9 bases and V 4 bases, and 9 bases lay outside the gene matches. The CDR3 sequence is 15 residues long. CDR3: CARSNRQGIISPLHF. For the CDR3, the DNA is TGTGCCAGAAGCAACCGACAGGGGATAATTTCACCCCTCCACTTT.

The V call is TRBV5-1, the J call TRBJ1-2; perhaps TRBD1 as D (6 bases). The V gene lost 0 bases and the J gene lost 2 bases, with 17 bases spanning the gap. The CDR3 has 17 residues. Germline CDR1 is SGHRS and CDR2 is YFSETQ. Here the CDR3 DNA reads TGCGCCAGCAGCTTGGAGGGGGGGTGGGACTTGAACTATGGCTACACCTTC. Protein: CASSLEGGWDLNYGYTF. The whole variable domain, filled in from reference TRBV5-1 and TRBJ1-2, reads KAGVTQTPRYLIKTRGQQVTLSCSPISGHRSVSWYQQTPGQGLQFLFEYFSETQRNKGNFPGRFSGRQFSNSRSEMNVSTLELGDSALYLCASSLEGGWDLNYGYTFGSGTRLTVV.

This rearrangement joins TRBV9 to TRBJ2-3; possible D gene TRBD1, 5 bases. From germline, CDR1 is SGDLS and CDR2 YYNGEE. There are 14 residues in the CDR3. V lost 3 bases and J 4 bases, leaving 12 bases between the germline ends. CDR3: CASSERGWADTQYF. In DNA form, the CDR3 reads TGTGCCAGCAGCGAAAGGGGTTGGGCAGATACGCAGTATTTT.

The chain links TRBV5-1 to TRBJ1-2, with D possibly being TRBD1 (5 bases). Germline CDR1 SGHRS, CDR2 YFSETQ. Trimming cost V 0 bases and J 7 bases, with 16 bases left between them. The CDR3 consists of 15 residues. CDR3 loop: CASSLVGDLVSGYTF. As DNA, the CDR3 is TGCGCCAGCAGCTTGGTAGGGGATTTAGTTTCTGGCTACACCTTC.

J is TRBJ2-7 and V is TRBV27; 9 nucleotides agree with TRBD1. The length of the CDR3 is 17 residues. V was clipped by 5 bases and J by 2 bases; unmatched bases: 13. The germline V gene encodes CDR1 MNHEY and CDR2 SMNVEV (reference sequence). The chain's CDR3 is CASSPIPGTGYPYEQYF. The DNA of the CDR3 is TGTGCCAGCAGTCCGATCCCCGGGACAGGGTATCCCTACGAGCAGTACTTC.

The rearrangement links TRBV29-1 to TRBJ2-3; 10 bases agree with TRBD2. Germline values: CDR1 SQVTM, CDR2 ANQGSEA. The CDR3 is made up of 14 amino acids. V shed 4 bases and J 1 base; nucleotides not matched to a gene: 2. CDR3 sequence reads: CSVVGLAGTDTQYF. The CDR3 DNA follows: TGCAGCGTTGTCGGACTAGCGGGCACAGATACGCAGTATTTT.

The chain uses TRBV5-1 and TRBJ1-2; no clear D. CDR1 and CDR2 from the germline V gene are SGHRS and YFSETQ. V shed 0 bases and J shed 4 bases, with 16 bases lying between them. The CDR3 consists of 16 residues. The CDR3 is CASSLASSRSLYGYTF. CDR3 nucleotide sequence: TGCGCCAGCAGCTTGGCATCCTCTCGGAGCCTCTATGGCTACACCTTC.

This sequence joins TRBV6-5 and TRBJ1-2; D remains ambiguous. The germline CDR1 and CDR2 sequences are MNHEY and SVGAGI. The germline V and J ends were trimmed by 2 bases and 5 bases, with 15 bases remaining between them. The CDR3 spans 15 residues. The CDR3 region is CASSYSRGESYGYTF. The DNA of the CDR3 is TGTGCCAGCAGTTACAGTAGAGGAGAAAGTTATGGCTACACCTTC.

V usage is TRBV21-1 and J usage is TRBJ1-1. TRBV21-1 is recorded as a pseudogene. This CDR3 has 20 residues. The CDR3 sequence is CASSTTSRPGESRDFTEAFF. The CDR3 region has the DNA TGTGCCAGCAGCACGACAAGTCGGCCAGGAGAGAGTAGGGACTTCACTGAAGCTTTCTTT.